This TCR beta chain was captured by sequencing in a study of T cell responses to AZD1222 COVID-19 vaccine. Note on this clone: Its target is unknown.

Germline V lookup: CDR1 SQVTM, CDR2 ANQGSEA. V was pared by 7 bases and J by 8 bases, with 15 bases between. This CDR3 comprises 12 residues. Study-level points and caveats: The span of vaccine-associated CD4 TCRs extended across spike, with dominance at 160-218 and 743-854. The sample set comprised mostly white British donors with more females, and clonal diversity was possibly underestimated.

The protocol was immunoSEQ multiplex PCR, while the TCRdb copy is restricted to in-frame clones and leaves out a portion. Among about 120,000 clones, 88% were seen once, and the ten largest hold about 2.4%. The origin of this receptor is an adult in good health. This chain uses TRBV29-1 with TRBJ2-1; D is uncertain. The material sequenced was peripheral blood, taken on day 0 of AZD1222 vaccination. The CDR3, as DNA: TGCAGCGGGGTGGGTGTGGTTGATGAGCAGTTCTTC. It codes for CSGVGVVDEQFF.